This T cell receptor beta chain emerged from a study of T cell responses to AZD1222 COVID-19 vaccine. Findings of the study overall: Among AZD1222 vaccinees, only 5 to 7 were seropositive at baseline. Compared with day 0, the breadth and depth of the Spike-specific TCR repertoire rose significantly after two doses of AZD1222. Sampling that yielded the repertoires occurred only after the peak T cell response.

This CDR3 region has 14 residues. The germline CDR1 and CDR2 sequences are MNHEY and SVGAGI. The ends lost 6 bases at V and 7 bases at J; junction bases unmatched: 11. Some clones are missing from TCRdb's copy, which holds only in-frame ones; the method was immunoSEQ multiplex PCR. Counted here are more than 150,000 clones, roughly nine tenths occurring once; the ten biggest clones make up nearly 3.5%. Turning to this clone: The antigen is undetermined.

The clonotype comes from an adult who received the AZD1222 COVID-19 vaccine. The V call is TRBV6-5, the J call TRBJ2-7; 8 bases align to TRBD2. This sample comprised peripheral blood, obtained 28 days after the second AZD1222 dose. CDR3 amino acids: CASSSGGVGWEQYF. CDR3 coding DNA: TGTGCCAGCAGCTCGGGGGGGGTTGGCTGGGAGCAGTACTTC.